What follows are 28 T cell receptor beta chains derived from one specimen sequenced in a study of control samples from healthy donors and cancer patients. The method was immunoSEQ multiplex PCR; TCRdb's version includes in-frame clones alone and lacks a portion of them. The table has about 190,000 clones, roughly nine tenths seen once. Specimen: blood. Every receptor here comes from a young man in good health.

The rearrangement joins TRBV7-2 to TRBJ2-5; the D is unclear. Germline assignment: CDR1 SGHTA and CDR2 FQGNSA. V gave up 5 bases and J gave up 2 bases, with 18 bases separating them. CDR3 size: 16 residues. This chain's CDR3 is CASSGRNRARQETQYF. CDR3 in DNA: TGTGCCAGCAGCGGCCGCAACCGGGCCAGGCAAGAGACCCAGTACTTC.

The chain recombines TRBV6-5 with TRBJ1-2; D may be TRBD1 (6 bases). The germline V and J ends were trimmed by 7 bases and 5 bases, with 17 bases remaining between them. Germline V gene data show CDR1 as MNHEY and CDR2 as SVGAGI. This CDR3 has 14 amino acids. CDR3 sequence: CASNTGDRPYGYTF. The CDR3 DNA is TGTGCCAGCAACACTGGAGACAGGCCGTATGGCTACACCTTC.

The chain combines TRBV27 with TRBJ1-2, with D perhaps matching TRBD1 (6 bases). This CDR3 has 14 amino acids. Germline CDR1 is MNHEY and CDR2 is SMNVEV (reference sequence). Trimming left V 5 bases short and J 3 bases short, with 13 bases between. CDR3 loop: CASSQWGADYGYTF. As DNA, the CDR3 is TGTGCCAGCAGTCAGTGGGGGGCGGACTATGGCTACACCTTC.

J is TRBJ1-4 and V is TRBV2; D unclear. Per the germline V gene, CDR1 is SNHLY and CDR2 is FYNNEI. V lost 4 bases and J lost 6, with 6 bases in between. The CDR3 has 12 amino acids. The CDR3 sequence is CASSVRDEKLFF. CDR3 DNA: TGTGCCAGCAGTGTACGGGATGAAAAACTGTTTTTT.

The J gene is TRBJ1-5, the V gene TRBV4-1, with D unresolved. Trimming cost V 0 bases and J 0 bases, with 9 bases left between them. The CDR3 has 16 residues. The germline CDR1 and CDR2 sequences are MGHRA and YSYEKL. CDR3 in amino acids: CASSQDALISNQPQHF. For the CDR3, the DNA is TGCGCCAGCAGCCAAGACGCACTAATTAGCAATCAGCCCCAGCATTTT.

The J gene is TRBJ1-2, the V gene TRBV27, with TRBD1 as a possible D gene (6 bases). V was clipped by 5 bases and J by 7 bases, with 17 bases between them. The CDR3 spans 14 residues. Germline-derived CDR1 and CDR2 are MNHEY and SMNVEV (reference sequence). DNA of the CDR3: TGTGCCAGCAGTCCGCAGGACAGTTGGGGTGGCTACACCTTC. Protein sequence: CASSPQDSWGGYTF.

The V gene is TRBV7-9, the J gene TRBJ1-2; 7 bases fit TRBD1. The CDR3 has 15 residues. Losses at the gene ends were 5 bases for V and 2 bases for J; bases not matched to a gene: 8. The germline CDR1 and CDR2 sequences are SEHNR and FQNEAQ (reference sequence). The CDR3 here is CASSINRGANYGYTF. The CDR3 region has the DNA TGTGCCAGCAGCATTAACAGGGGCGCCAACTATGGCTACACCTTC.

The chain employs TRBV4-1 and TRBJ1-1; tentatively, D is TRBD1 (6 bases). With 7 bases removed from V and 1 base from J, the gap between germline ends came to 13 bases. This CDR3 comprises 14 residues. Per germline, CDR1 MGHRA and CDR2 YSYEKL. CDR3 protein: CASTLQGQNTEAFF. CDR3 bases: TGCGCCAGCACACTTCAGGGGCAGAACACTGAAGCTTTCTTT.

J is TRBJ2-1 and V is TRBV29-1; D ambiguous. CDR1 is SQVTM, CDR2 ANQGSEA, per germline. The CDR3 sequence is 11 residues long. V was cut by 2 bases and J by 5 bases, with 4 bases left in between. The CDR3: CSVEKHNEQFF. The CDR3 nucleotides read TGCAGCGTTGAAAAACACAATGAGCAGTTCTTC.

The rearrangement uses TRBV19 and TRBJ1-2; 7 nucleotides line up with TRBD1. V dropped 4 bases and J dropped 1; count of bases not matched to a gene: 9. The CDR3 runs 16 residues. Germline CDR1 and CDR2: LNHDA and SQIVND (reference sequence). The CDR3 spells CASSTYGTDFNYGYTF. CDR3 DNA: TGTGCCAGTAGTACTTACGGGACAGATTTTAACTATGGCTACACCTTC.

This sequence joins TRBV6-6 and TRBJ1-6; possibly TRBD1 for D (6 bases). V shed 1 base and J shed 10 bases, with 17 bases lying between them. The CDR3 covers 16 residues. Germline-derived CDR1 and CDR2 are MNHNY and SVGAGI (reference sequence). The CDR3 loop reads CASSYYEQGPGSPLHF. In DNA, the CDR3 is TGTGCCAGCAGTTACTATGAACAGGGTCCGGGGTCACCCCTCCACTTT.

The gene calls are TRBV6-5 and TRBJ2-3, with 13 bases that match TRBD2. V dropped 5 bases and J dropped 4; count of bases not matched to a gene: 3. Germline V gives CDR1 MNHEY, CDR2 SVGAGI. CDR3 length equals 15 residues. The CDR3 nucleotides are TGTGCCAGCAGTCCACTAGCGGGGGGGCCAGATACGCAGTATTTT. Translated, it gives CASSPLAGGPDTQYF.

The rearrangement links TRBV27 to TRBJ2-1; 10 bases match TRBD1. This CDR3 is 14 amino acids long. The germline CDR1 and CDR2 sequences are MNHEY and SMNVEV (reference sequence). V lost 6 bases to trimming and J lost 9 bases; unmatched junction nucleotides: 8. CDR3 DNA sequence: TGTGCCAGCAGCGGACAGGGGGGATTCGGTGAGCAGTTCTTC. Encoded protein: CASSGQGGFGEQFF.

The chain has TRBV30 and TRBJ2-7, with 7 nucleotides matching TRBD1. CDR3 length: 15 residues. Germline V gene sequence: CDR1 GTSNPN, CDR2 SVGIG (reference sequence). V shed 0 bases and J 1 base; nucleotides not matched to a gene: 6. The DNA for the CDR3 is TGTGCCTGGAGTGTAGGGCCAGGGGGTTCCTACGAGCAGTACTTC. It is translated as CAWSVGPGGSYEQYF.

This chain links TRBV19 with TRBJ2-2; the D call may be TRBD1 or TRBD2 (5 bases each). Trimming took off 5 bases at V and 1 base at J, with 11 bases between the two ends. The germline V gene has CDR1 LNHDA and CDR2 SQIVND (reference sequence). The CDR3 extends over 15 amino acids. The CDR3: CASSPWDRNTGELFF. CDR3 bases: TGTGCCAGTAGTCCGTGGGACCGGAACACCGGGGAGCTGTTTTTT.

The genes are TRBV11-3 and TRBJ2-1; 11 positions match TRBD1. Germline-derived CDR1 and CDR2 are SGHNT and YENEEA. The length of the CDR3 is 15 residues. V lost 3 bases and J lost 8; bases outside the gene matches: 6. The DNA for the CDR3 is TGTGCCAGCAGCTTCTACGGACAGGGGGCCGATGAGCAGTTCTTC. Translated: CASSFYGQGADEQFF.

The genes are TRBV30 and TRBJ2-5; D ambiguous. The germline V gene encodes CDR1 GTSNPN and CDR2 SVGIG (reference sequence). Trimming removed 0 bases from V and 2 bases from J, with 13 bases in between. The CDR3 has 15 residues. The CDR3 DNA follows: TGTGCCTGGAGTGTAAATCATGCAGCACAAGAGACCCAGTACTTC. Translated, it gives CAWSVNHAAQETQYF.

J is TRBJ2-2 and V is TRBV12-3 or TRBV12-4, with D unclear. The CDR3 loop spans 12 amino acids. V was trimmed by 6 bases and J by 6 bases, leaving 8 bases between them. CDR3 protein: CASRRFPGELFF. The CDR3 DNA is TGTGCCAGCAGGCGATTCCCCGGGGAGCTGTTTTTT.

The chain recombines TRBV9 with TRBJ1-1; tentatively, D is TRBD1 (6 bases). This CDR3 has 15 residues. The V end was cut by 3 bases, the J end by 0 bases, with 12 bases between. The germline V gene has CDR1 SGDLS and CDR2 YYNGEE. CDR3 sequence (DNA): TGTGCCAGCAGCGGACCAACAGGGTTGAACACTGAAGCTTTCTTT. This translates into CASSGPTGLNTEAFF.

The CDR3 region is CATEEGANTEAFF. Here the CDR3 DNA reads TGTGCCACCGAGGAGGGGGCGAACACTGAAGCTTTCTTT. The V gene is TRBV24-1, the J gene TRBJ1-1, with TRBD1 matching 7 bases. From germline, CDR1 is KGHDR and CDR2 SFDVKD. V gave up 9 bases and J gave up 1 base; unmatched junction bases: 4. The length of the CDR3 is 13 residues.

This clone was detected once. This chain links TRBV13 with TRBJ2-1; 12 bases agree with TRBD2. With V trimmed by 5 bases and J by 0 bases, 8 bases remained unmatched. Germline V gives CDR1 PRHDT, CDR2 FYEKMQ (reference sequence). The CDR3 has 18 amino acids. The CDR3, as DNA: TGTGCCAGCAGCGGAACTAGCGGGGGGCCTAGCTCCTACAATGAGCAGTTCTTC. It is translated as CASSGTSGGPSSYNEQFF.

This chain joins TRBV29-1 and TRBJ2-7, with 11 positions matching TRBD2. With 0 bases clipped from V and 3 bases from J, the junction kept 10 bases outside the gene matches. The CDR3 spans 17 residues. Germline V CDR1 and CDR2: SQVTM, ANQGSEA. CDR3 protein: CSVEETKTSGGYYEQYF. In nucleotides, the CDR3 is TGCAGCGTTGAAGAGACCAAAACTAGCGGGGGTTACTACGAGCAGTACTTC.

The chain couples TRBV5-4 to TRBJ2-1; D might be TRBD1 or TRBD2, each matching 5 bases. The V and J ends lost 1 base and 9 bases respectively, with 17 bases between them. The CDR3 has 15 amino acids. Germline V gene sequence: CDR1 SGHNT, CDR2 YYREEE (reference sequence). CDR3 residues: CASSLNRPTTSEQFF. The CDR3 nucleotides read TGTGCCAGCAGCTTGAACAGGCCGACTACGAGTGAGCAGTTCTTC.

This rearrangement joins TRBV29-1 to TRBJ1-1; possibly TRBD1 for D (6 bases). Germline lookup yields CDR1 SQVTM and CDR2 ANQGSEA. The CDR3 length is 12 residues. V was clipped by 7 bases and J by 4 bases, with 13 bases between them. The CDR3 protein is CSARQVSTEAFF. In DNA form, the CDR3 reads TGCAGCGCAAGACAGGTTTCCACTGAAGCTTTCTTT.

This clone was seen once. This rearrangement joins TRBV24-1 to TRBJ1-2; 8 nucleotides match TRBD1. The CDR3 runs 13 residues. CDR1 KGHDR and CDR2 SFDVKD come from the germline V gene. Germline trimming cut 4 bases from V and 7 bases from J; bases unmatched to any gene: 4. The CDR3, as DNA: TGTGCCACCAGTGACAGGGGGCCCCTTGGCTACACCTTC. Protein: CATSDRGPLGYTF.

The chain links TRBV29-1 to TRBJ2-1; no reliable D call. Germline CDR1 is SQVTM and CDR2 is ANQGSEA. Trimming pared 4 bases from V and 3 bases from J, leaving 10 bases between. The CDR3 length is 13 residues. The CDR3 is CSVGETRYNEQFF. CDR3 nucleotides: TGCAGCGTTGGCGAAACTCGCTACAATGAGCAGTTCTTC.

The chain recombines TRBV5-1 with TRBJ2-3; 8 bases map to TRBD1. Germline lookup yields CDR1 SGHRS and CDR2 YFSETQ. V was pared by 0 bases and J by 4 bases, with 13 bases of the junction left unmatched. CDR3 length: 18 amino acids. CDR3 sequence: CASSLEPLGQGGADTQYF. The CDR3 DNA follows: TGCGCCAGCAGCTTGGAACCTTTAGGACAGGGCGGCGCAGATACGCAGTATTTT.

The V gene is TRBV5-1, the J gene TRBJ2-2, with 7 nucleotides matching TRBD2. The CDR3 runs 16 residues. V lost 0 bases, J lost 1 base, and 3 bases stayed unmatched. The germline CDR1 and CDR2 sequences are SGHRS and YFSETQ. CDR3 coding DNA: TGCGCCAGCAGCTTGGAAGCGGGGCGGAACACCGGGGAGCTGTTTTTT. As protein: CASSLEAGRNTGELFF.